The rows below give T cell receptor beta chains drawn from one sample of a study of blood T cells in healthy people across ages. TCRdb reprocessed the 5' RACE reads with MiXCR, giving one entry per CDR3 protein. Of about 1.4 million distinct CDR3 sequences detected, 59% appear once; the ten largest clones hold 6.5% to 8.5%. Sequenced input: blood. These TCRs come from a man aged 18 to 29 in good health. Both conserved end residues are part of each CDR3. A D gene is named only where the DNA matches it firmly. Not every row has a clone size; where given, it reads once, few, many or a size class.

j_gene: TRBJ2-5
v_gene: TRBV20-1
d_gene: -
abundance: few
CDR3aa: CSASTGTPETQYF
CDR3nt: TGCAGTGCGTCTACCGGGACCCCTGAGACCCAGTACTTC

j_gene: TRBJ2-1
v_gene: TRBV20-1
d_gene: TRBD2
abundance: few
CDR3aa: CSARLAGIGNEQFF
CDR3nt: TGCAGTGCTAGACTAGCGGGGATTGGCAATGAGCAGTTCTTC

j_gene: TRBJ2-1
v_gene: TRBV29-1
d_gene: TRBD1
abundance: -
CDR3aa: CSVEEQGRAHNEQFF
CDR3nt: TGCAGCGTTGAAGAACAGGGGCGGGCCCACAATGAGCAGTTCTTC

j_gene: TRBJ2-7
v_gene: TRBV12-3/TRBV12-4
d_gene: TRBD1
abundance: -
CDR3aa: CASSTITGGLPYEQYF
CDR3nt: TGTGCCAGCAGCACCATCACAGGGGGCCTCCCCTACGAGCAGTACTTC

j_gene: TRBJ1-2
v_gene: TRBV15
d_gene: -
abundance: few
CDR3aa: CATSRDKASGGYTF
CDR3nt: TGTGCCACCAGCAGAGATAAGGCGTCGGGTGGCTACACCTTC

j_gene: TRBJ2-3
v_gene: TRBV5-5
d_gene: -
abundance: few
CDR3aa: CASSPALEYQVTDTQYF
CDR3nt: TGTGCCAGCAGCCCAGCCCTGGAATACCAAGTCACAGATACGCAGTATTTT

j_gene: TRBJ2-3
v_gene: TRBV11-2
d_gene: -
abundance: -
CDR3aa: CASSFMTPTDTQYF
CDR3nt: TGTGCCAGCAGCTTTATGACCCCCACAGATACGCAGTATTTT

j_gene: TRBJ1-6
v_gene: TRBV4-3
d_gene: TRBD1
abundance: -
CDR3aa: CASSHGQGDSPLHF
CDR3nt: TGCGCCAGCAGCCACGGACAGGGAGATTCACCCCTCCACTTT

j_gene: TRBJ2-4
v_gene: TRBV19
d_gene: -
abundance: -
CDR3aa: CASTSRGRYERYF
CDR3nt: TGTGCCAGTACTTCCAGGGGAAGATACGAGCGGTACTTC

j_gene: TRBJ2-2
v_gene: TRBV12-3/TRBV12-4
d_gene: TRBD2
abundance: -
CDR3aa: CASSRKLSGVTGELFF
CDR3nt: TGTGCCAGCAGTCGAAAACTCAGCGGGGTTACCGGGGAGCTGTTTTTT

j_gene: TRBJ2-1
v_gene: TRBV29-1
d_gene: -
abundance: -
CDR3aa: CSATDRLHYNEQFF
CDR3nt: TGCAGCGCCACAGACAGGTTACACTACAATGAGCAGTTCTTC

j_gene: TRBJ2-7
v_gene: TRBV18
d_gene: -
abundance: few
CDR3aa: CASSPPAPSYEQYF
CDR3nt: TGTGCCAGCTCACCACCGGCCCCCTCCTACGAGCAGTACTTC

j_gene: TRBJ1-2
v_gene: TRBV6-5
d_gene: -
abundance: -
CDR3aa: CASSYAEGYYGYTF
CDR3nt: TGTGCCAGCAGTTACGCAGAGGGGTACTATGGCTACACCTTC

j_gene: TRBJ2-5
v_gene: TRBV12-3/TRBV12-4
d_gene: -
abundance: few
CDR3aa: CASVGRSGETQYF
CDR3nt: TGTGCCAGCGTGGGGCGGTCGGGAGAGACCCAGTACTTC

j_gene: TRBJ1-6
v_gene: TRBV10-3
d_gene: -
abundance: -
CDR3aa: CAISDLGYNSPLHF
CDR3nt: TGTGCCATCAGTGACCTAGGTTATAATTCACCCCTCCACTTT

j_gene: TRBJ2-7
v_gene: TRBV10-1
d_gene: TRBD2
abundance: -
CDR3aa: CASSDLQGAGGNYEQYF
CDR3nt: TGCGCCAGCAGTGACCTCCAAGGAGCGGGGGGGAACTACGAGCAGTACTTC

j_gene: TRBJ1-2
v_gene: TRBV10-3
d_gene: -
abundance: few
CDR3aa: CAIGRGVGYTF
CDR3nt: TGTGCCATCGGGCGGGGAGTTGGCTACACCTTC

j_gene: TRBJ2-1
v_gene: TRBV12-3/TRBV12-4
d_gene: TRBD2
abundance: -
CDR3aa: CASSQTSGRHSYNEQFF
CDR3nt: TGTGCCAGCAGCCAGACTAGCGGGAGGCACTCCTACAATGAGCAGTTCTTC

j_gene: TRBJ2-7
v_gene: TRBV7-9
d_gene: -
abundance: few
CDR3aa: CASSSLTGPGSSYEQYF
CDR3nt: TGTGCCAGCAGCTCCCTGACGGGTCCGGGGAGCTCCTACGAGCAGTACTTC

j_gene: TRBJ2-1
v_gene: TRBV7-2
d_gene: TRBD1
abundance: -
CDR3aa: CASSSLGTVNNEQFF
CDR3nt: TGTGCCAGCAGCTCCCTGGGGACAGTAAACAATGAGCAGTTCTTC

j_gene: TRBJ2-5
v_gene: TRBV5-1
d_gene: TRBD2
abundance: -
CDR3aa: CASSLFTGTSGETQYF
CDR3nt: TGCGCCAGCAGCTTATTTACCGGGACTAGCGGAGAGACCCAGTACTTC

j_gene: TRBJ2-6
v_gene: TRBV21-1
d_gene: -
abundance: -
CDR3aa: CASSKLNRGTGANVLTF
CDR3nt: TGTGCCAGCAGCAAATTGAATAGGGGTACGGGGGCCAACGTCCTGACTTTC

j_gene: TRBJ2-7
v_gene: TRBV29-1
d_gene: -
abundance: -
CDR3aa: CSVEGNQYEQYF
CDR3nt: TGCAGCGTTGAGGGCAACCAGTACGAGCAGTACTTC

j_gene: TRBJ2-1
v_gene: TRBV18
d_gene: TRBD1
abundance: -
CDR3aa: CASSPTYRTGMYNEQFF
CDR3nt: TGTGCCAGCTCACCTACATACCGGACAGGTATGTACAATGAGCAGTTCTTC

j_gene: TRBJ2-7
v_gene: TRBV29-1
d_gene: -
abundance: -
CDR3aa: CSVEVPGRTPNEQYF
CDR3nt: TGCAGCGTTGAAGTTCCAGGGAGGACTCCCAATGAGCAGTACTTC

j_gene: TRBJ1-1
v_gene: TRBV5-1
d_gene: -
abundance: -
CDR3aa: CASSLTGTTHTEAFF
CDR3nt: TGCGCCAGCAGCTTGACAGGGACGACGCACACTGAAGCTTTCTTT

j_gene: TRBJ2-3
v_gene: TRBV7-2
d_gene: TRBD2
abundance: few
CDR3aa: CASSSLAGGWVDTQYF
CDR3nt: TGTGCCAGCAGCTCCCTAGCGGGGGGGTGGGTAGATACGCAGTATTTT

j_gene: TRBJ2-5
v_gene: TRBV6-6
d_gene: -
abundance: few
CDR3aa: CASSPSFEETQYF
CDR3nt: TGTGCCAGCAGTCCAAGTTTCGAAGAGACCCAGTACTTC